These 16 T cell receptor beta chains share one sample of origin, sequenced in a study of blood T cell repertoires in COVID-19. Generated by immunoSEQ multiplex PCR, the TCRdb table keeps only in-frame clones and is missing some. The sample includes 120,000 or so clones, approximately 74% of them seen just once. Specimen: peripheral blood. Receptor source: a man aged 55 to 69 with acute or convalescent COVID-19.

The CDR3 DNA reads TGTGCCAGCAGCCTCGGGACTAGCGGGAGCAGAGCCAAAAACATTCAGTACTTC. As protein: CASSLGTSGSRAKNIQYF. The chain links TRBV7-8 to TRBJ2-4; the match to TRBD2 covers 14 bases. Germline CDR1 reads SGHVS; CDR2 reads FQNEAQ. The CDR3 is 18 amino acids. With V trimmed by 5 bases and J by 0 bases, 6 bases remained unmatched.

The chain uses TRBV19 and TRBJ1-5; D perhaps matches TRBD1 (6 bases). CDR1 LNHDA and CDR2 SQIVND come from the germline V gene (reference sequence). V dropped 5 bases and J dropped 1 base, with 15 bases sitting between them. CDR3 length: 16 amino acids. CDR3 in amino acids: CASSFSRDNSNQPQHF. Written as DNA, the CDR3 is TGTGCCAGTAGTTTTTCCCGGGACAACAGCAATCAGCCCCAGCATTTT.

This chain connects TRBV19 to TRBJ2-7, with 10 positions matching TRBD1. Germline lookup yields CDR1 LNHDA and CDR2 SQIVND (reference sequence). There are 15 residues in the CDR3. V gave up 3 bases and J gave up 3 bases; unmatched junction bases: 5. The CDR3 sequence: CASSIGQGGHYEQYF. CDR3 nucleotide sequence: TGTGCCAGTAGTATCGGACAGGGGGGTCACTACGAGCAGTACTTC.

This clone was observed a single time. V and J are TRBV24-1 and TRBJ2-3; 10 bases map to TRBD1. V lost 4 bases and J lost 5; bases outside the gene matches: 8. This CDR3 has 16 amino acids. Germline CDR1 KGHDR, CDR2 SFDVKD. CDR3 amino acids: CATSETGTGALDTQYF. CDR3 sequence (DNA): TGTGCCACCAGTGAGACCGGGACAGGGGCTTTAGATACGCAGTATTTT.

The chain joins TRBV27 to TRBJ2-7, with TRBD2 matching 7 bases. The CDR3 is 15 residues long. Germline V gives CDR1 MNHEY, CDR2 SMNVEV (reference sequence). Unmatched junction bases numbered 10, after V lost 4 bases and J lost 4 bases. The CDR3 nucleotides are TGTGCCAGCAGTTATGGGGGGGTAGGCGGGTACGAGCAGTACTTC. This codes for CASSYGGVGGYEQYF.

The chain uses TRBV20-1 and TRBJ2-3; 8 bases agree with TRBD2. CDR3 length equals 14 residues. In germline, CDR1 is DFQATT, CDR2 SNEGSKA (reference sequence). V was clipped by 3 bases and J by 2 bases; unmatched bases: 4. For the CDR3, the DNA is TGCAGTGCTAGTGCGGGGGGCACCACAGATACGCAGTATTTT. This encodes CSASAGGTTDTQYF.

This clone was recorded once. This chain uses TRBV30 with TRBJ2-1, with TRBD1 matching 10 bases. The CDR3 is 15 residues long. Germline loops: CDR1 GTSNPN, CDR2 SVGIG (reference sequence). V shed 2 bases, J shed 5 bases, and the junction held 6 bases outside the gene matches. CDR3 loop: CAWSTGTGVDNEQFF. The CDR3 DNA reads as TGTGCCTGGAGTACCGGGACAGGGGTCGACAATGAGCAGTTCTTC. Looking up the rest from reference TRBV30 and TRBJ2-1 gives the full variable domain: SQTIHQWPATLVQPVGSPLSLECTVEGTSNPNLYWYRQAAGRGLQLLFYSVGIGQISSEVPQNLSASRPQDRQFILSSKKLLLSDSGFYLCAWSTGTGVDNEQFFGPGTRLTVL.

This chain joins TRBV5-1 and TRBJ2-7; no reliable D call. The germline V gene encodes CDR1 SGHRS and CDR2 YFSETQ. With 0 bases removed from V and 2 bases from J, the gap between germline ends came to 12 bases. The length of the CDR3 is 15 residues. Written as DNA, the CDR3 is TGCGCCAGCAGCTTGGGGCCAGGAAATACCTACGAGCAGTACTTC. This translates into CASSLGPGNTYEQYF.

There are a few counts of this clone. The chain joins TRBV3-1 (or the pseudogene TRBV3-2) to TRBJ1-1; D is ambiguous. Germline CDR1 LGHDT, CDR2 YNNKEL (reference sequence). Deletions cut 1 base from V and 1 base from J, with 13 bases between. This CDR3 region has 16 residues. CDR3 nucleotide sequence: TGTGCCAGCAGCCAAGGGTCGGGAGGACGGAACACTGAAGCTTTCTTT. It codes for CASSQGSGGRNTEAFF.

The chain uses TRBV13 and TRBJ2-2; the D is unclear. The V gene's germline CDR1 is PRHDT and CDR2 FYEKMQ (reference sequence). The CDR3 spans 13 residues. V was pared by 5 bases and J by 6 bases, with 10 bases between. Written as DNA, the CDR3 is TGTGCCAGCAGCCCACGTGGAGCCGGGGAGCTGTTTTTT. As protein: CASSPRGAGELFF.

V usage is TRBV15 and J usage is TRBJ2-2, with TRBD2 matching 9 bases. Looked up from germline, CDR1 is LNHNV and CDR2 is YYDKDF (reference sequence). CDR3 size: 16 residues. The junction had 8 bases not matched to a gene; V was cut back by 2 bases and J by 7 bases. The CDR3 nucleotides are TGTGCCACCAGCAGATGGTCTAGCGGGGTTGTCGGGGAGCTGTTTTTT. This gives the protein CATSRWSSGVVGELFF.

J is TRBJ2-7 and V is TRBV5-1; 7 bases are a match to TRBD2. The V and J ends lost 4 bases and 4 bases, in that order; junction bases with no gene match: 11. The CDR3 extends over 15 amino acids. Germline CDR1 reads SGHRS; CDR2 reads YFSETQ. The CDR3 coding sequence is TGCGCCAGCAGCCCTAGGGTGGGAGGGGTGTACGAGCAGTACTTC. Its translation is CASSPRVGGVYEQYF.

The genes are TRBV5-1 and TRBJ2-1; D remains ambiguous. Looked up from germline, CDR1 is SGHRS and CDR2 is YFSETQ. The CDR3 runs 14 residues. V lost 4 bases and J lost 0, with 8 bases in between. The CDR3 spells CASSMASSYNEQFF. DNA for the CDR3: TGCGCCAGCAGCATGGCTAGCTCCTACAATGAGCAGTTCTTC.

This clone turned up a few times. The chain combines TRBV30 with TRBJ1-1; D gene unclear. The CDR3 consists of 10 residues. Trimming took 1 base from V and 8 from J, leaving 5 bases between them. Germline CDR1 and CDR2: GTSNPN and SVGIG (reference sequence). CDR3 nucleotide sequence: TGTGCCTGGAGTGCTGAGGAAGCTTTCTTT. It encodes CAWSAEEAFF. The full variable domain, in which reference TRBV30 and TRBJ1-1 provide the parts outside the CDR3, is SQTIHQWPATLVQPVGSPLSLECTVEGTSNPNLYWYRQAAGRGLQLLFYSVGIGQISSEVPQNLSASRPQDRQFILSSKKLLLSDSGFYLCAWSAEEAFFGQGTRLTVV.

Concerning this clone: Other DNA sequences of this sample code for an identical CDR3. The CDR3 DNA reads as TGTGCCACCAGTGACCGAGGCTATGGCTACACCTTC. Translating it yields CATSDRGYGYTF. This chain links TRBV24-1 with TRBJ1-2; no definite D call. The CDR3 has 12 residues. Germline-derived CDR1 and CDR2 are KGHDR and SFDVKD. The V end lost 4 bases, the J end lost 4 bases, and 6 bases lay between the germline ends.

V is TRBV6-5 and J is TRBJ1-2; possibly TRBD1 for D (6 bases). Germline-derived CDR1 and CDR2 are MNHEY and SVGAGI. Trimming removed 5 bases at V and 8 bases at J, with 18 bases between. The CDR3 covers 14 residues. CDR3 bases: TGTGCCAGCAGTACCGGGACACTTGTGTGGGGCTACACCTTC. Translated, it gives CASSTGTLVWGYTF.